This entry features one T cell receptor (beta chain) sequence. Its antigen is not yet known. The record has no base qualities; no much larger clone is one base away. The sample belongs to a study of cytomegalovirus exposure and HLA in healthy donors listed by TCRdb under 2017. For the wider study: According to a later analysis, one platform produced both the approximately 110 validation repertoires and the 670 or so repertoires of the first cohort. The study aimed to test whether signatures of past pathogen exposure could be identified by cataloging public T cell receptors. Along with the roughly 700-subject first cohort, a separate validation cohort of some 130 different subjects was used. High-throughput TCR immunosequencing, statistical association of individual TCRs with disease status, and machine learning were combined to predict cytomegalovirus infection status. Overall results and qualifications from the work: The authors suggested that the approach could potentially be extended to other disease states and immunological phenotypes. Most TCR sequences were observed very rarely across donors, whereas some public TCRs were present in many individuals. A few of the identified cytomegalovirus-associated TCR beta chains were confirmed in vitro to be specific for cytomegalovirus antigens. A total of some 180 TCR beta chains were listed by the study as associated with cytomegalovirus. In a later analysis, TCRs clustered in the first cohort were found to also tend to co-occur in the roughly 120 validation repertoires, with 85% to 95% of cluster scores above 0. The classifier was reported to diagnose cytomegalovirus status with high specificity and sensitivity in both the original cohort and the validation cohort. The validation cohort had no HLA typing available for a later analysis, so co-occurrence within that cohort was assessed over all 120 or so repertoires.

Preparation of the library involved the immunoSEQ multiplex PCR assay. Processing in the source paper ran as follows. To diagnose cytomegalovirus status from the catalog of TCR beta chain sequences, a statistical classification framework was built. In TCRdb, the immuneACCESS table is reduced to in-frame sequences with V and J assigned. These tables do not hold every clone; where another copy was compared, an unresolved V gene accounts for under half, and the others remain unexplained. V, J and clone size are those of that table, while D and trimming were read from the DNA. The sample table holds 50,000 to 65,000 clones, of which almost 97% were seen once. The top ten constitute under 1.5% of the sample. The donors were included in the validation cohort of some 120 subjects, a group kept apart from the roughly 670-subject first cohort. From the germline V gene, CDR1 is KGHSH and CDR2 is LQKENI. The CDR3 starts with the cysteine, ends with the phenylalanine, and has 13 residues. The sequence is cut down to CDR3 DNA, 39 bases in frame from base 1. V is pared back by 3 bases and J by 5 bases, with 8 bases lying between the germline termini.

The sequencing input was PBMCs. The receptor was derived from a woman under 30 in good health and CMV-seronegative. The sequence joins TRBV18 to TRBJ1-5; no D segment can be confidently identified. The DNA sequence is TGTGCCAGCTCACCTCGCGGGGATCAGCCCCAGCATTTT. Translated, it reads CASSPRGDQPQHF.